This T cell receptor (beta chain) came from a study of blood T cell repertoires in COVID-19. Trimming removed 0 bases from V and 5 bases from J, with 11 bases in between. The CDR3 length is 15 residues. Germline values: CDR1 MGHRA, CDR2 YSYEKL. Per the study methods: By means of reference gene primer amplification, nucleated cell counts were estimated. Sequenced by immunoSEQ multiplex PCR; TCRdb stores in-frame clones only, minus some. For V, J and clone size, that table is used; D and trimming come from the DNA. The table lists roughly 120,000 clones, around nine tenths of them singletons. The sample comprised peripheral blood. The rearrangement uses TRBV4-1 and TRBJ2-1, with D possibly matching TRBD1 (6 bases). The clonotype comes from a man between 45 and 60 years old with active COVID-19. For the CDR3, the DNA is TGCGCCAGCAGCCAAGATACAGGGCGGGACAATGAGCAGTTCTTC. As protein: CASSQDTGRDNEQFF.